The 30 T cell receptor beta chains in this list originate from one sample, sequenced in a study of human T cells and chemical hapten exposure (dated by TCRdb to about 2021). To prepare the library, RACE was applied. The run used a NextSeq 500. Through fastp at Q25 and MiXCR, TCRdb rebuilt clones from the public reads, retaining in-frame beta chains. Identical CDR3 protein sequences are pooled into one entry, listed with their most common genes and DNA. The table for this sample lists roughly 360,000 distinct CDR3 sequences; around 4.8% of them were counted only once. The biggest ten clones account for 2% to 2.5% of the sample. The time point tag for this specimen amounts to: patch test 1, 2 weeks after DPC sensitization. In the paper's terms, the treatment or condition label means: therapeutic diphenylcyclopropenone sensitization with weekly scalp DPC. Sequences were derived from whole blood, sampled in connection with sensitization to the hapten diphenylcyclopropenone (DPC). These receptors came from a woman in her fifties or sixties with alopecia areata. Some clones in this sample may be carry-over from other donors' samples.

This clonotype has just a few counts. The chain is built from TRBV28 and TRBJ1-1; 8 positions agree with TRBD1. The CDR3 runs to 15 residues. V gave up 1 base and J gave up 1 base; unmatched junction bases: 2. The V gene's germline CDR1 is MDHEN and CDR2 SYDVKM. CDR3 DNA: TGTGCCAGCAGTTTATTGGGGACAGGGAACACTGAAGCTTTCTTT. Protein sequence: CASSLLGTGNTEAFF.

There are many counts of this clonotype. CDR3 sequence reads: CASSRMGDTIYF. DNA of the CDR3: TGTGCCAGCAGCCGGATGGGGGACACCATATATTTT. This chain uses TRBV7-9 with TRBJ1-3; possible D gene TRBD1, 5 bases. V dropped 5 bases and J dropped 8 bases, with 10 bases sitting between them. Looked up from germline, CDR1 is SEHNR and CDR2 is FQNEAQ (reference sequence). The CDR3 is made up of 12 amino acids.

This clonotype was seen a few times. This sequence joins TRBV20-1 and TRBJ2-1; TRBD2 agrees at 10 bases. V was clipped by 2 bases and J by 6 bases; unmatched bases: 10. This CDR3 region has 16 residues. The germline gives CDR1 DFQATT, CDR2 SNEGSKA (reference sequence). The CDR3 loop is CSARTSSSGRTNEQFF. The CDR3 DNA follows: TGCAGTGCTAGAACTTCCTCTAGCGGGAGAACCAATGAGCAGTTCTTC.

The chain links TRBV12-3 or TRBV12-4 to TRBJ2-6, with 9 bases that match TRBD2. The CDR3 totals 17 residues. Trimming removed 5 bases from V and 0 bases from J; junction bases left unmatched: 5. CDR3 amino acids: CASSPGLAPSGANVLTF. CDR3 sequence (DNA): TGTGCCAGCAGTCCGGGACTAGCCCCCTCTGGGGCCAACGTCCTGACTTTC.

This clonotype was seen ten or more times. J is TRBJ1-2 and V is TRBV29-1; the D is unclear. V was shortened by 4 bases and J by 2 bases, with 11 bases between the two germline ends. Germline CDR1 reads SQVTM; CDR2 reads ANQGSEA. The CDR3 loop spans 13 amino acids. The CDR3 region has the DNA TGCAGCGTTGTTGAGAACGAAAACTATGGCTACACCTTC. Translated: CSVVENENYGYTF. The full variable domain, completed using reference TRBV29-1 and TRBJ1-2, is SAVISQKPSRDICQRGTSLTIQCQVDSQVTMMFWYRQQPGQSLTLIATANQGSEATYESGFVIDKFPISRPNLTFSTLTVSNMSPEDSSIYLCSVVENENYGYTFGSGTRLTVV.

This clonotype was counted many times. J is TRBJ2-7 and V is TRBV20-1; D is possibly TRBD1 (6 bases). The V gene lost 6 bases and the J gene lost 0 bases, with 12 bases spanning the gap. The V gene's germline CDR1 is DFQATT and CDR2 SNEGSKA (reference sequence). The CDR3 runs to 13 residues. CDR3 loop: CSAEGQSSYEQYF. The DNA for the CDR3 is TGCAGTGCCGAAGGACAGTCCTCCTACGAGCAGTACTTC.

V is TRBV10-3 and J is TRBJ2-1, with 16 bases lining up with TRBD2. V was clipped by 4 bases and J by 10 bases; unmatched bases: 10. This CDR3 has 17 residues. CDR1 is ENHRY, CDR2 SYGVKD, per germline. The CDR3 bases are TGTGCCATCAGTGCACCCGGGACTAGCGGGAGGGCCTACGAGCAGTTCTTC. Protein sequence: CAISAPGTSGRAYEQFF.

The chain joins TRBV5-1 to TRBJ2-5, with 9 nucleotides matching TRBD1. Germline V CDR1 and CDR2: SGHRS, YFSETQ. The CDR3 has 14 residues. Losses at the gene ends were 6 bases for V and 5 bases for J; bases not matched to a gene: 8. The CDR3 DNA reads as TGCGCCAGCACCGGGACAGGGCTTTACGAGACCCAGTACTTC. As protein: CASTGTGLYETQYF.

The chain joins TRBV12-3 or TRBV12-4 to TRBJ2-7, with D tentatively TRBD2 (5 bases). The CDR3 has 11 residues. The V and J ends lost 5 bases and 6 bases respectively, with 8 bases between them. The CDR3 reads CASSAGLEQYF. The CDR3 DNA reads TGTGCCAGCAGTGCGGGTCTCGAGCAGTACTTC.

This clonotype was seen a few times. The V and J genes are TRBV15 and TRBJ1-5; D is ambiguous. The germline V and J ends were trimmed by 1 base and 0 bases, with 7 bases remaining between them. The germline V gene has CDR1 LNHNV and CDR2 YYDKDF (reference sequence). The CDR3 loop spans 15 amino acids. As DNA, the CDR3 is TGTGCCACCAGCAGAGGGGCGGATAGCAATCAGCCCCAGCATTTT. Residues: CATSRGADSNQPQHF.

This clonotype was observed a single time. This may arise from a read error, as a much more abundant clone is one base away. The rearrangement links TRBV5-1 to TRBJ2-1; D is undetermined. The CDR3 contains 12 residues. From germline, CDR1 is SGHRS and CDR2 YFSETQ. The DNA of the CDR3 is TGCGCCAGCATCTTGACCCGAAATGAGCAGTTCTTC. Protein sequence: CASILTRNEQFF.

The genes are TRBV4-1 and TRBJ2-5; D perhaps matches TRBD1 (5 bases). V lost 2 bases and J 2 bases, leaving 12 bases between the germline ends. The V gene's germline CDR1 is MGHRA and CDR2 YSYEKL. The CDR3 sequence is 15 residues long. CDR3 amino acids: CASSQLGALQETQYF. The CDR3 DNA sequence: TGCGCCAGCAGCCAACTAGGGGCTCTTCAAGAGACCCAGTACTTC.

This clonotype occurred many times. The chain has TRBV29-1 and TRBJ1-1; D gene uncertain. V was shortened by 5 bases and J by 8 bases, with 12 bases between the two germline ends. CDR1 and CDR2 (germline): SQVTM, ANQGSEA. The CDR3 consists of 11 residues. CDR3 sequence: CSVNPTGEAFF. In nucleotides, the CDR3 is TGCAGCGTTAACCCGACCGGGGAAGCTTTCTTT.

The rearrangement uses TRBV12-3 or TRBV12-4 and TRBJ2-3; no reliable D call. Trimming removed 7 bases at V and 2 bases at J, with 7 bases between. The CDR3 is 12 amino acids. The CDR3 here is CASMGFTDTQYF. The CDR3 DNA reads TGTGCCAGCATGGGTTTCACAGATACGCAGTATTTT.

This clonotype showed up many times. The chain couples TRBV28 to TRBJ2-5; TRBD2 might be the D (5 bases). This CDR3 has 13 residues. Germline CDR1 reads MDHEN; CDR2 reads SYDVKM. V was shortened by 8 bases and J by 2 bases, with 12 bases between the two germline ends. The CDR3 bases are TGTGCCAGCGCCCATACGGGACAAGAGACCCAGTACTTC. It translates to CASAHTGQETQYF.

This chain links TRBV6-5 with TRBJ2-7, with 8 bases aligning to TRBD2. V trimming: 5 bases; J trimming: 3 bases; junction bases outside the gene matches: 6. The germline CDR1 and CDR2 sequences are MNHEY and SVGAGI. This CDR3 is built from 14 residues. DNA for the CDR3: TGTGCCAGCAGTGGGACTAGGGGATACTACGAGCAGTACTTC. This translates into CASSGTRGYYEQYF.

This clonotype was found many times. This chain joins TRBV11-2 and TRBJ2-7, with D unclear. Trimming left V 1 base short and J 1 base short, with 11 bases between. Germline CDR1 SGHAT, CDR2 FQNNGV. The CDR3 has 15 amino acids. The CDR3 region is CASSLALGSSYEQYF. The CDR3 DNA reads TGTGCCAGCAGCTTAGCCCTCGGCAGTTCCTACGAGCAGTACTTC.

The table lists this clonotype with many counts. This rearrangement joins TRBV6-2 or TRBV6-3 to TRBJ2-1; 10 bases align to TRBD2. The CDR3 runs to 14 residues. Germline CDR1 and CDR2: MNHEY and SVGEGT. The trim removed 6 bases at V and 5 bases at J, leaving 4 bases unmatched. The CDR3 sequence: CASRAGGPHNEQFF. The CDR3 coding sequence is TGTGCCAGCAGAGCGGGAGGGCCACACAATGAGCAGTTCTTC.

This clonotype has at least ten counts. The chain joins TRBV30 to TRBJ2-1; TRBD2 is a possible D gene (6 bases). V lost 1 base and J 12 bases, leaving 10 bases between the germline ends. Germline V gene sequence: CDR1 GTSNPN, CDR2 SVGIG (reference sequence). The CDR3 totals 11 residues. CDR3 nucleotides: TGTGCCTGGAGTGCAGGCGGGATGCAGTTCTTC. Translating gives CAWSAGGMQFF.

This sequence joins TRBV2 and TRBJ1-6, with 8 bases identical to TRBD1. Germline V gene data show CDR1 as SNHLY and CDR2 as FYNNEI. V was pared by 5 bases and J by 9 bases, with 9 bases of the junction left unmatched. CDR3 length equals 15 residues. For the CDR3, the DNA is TGTGCCAGCAGTCTCGACAGGGGAGTCGGTTCACCCCTCCACTTT. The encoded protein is CASSLDRGVGSPLHF.

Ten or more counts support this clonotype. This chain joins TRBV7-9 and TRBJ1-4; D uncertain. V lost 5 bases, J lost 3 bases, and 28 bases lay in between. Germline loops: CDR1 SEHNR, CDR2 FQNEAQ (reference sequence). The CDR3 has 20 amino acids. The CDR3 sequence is CASSPHRARGPETANEKLFF. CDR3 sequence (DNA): TGTGCCAGCAGCCCTCACCGCGCTAGAGGGCCGGAGACGGCTAATGAAAAACTGTTTTTT.

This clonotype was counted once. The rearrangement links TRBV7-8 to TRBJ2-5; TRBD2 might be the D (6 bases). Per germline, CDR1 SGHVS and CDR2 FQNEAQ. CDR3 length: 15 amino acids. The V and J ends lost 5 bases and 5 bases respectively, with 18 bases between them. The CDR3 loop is CASSVLGRSGETQYF. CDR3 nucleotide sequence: TGTGCCAGCAGCGTTCTAGGGAGGTCTGGCGAGACCCAGTACTTC.

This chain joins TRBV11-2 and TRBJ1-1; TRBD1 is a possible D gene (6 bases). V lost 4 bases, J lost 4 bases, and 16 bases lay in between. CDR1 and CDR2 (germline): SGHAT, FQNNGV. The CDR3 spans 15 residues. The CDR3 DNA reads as TGTGCCAGCAGCTCACCGGACAGCGCTACCACTGAAGCTTTCTTT. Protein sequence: CASSSPDSATTEAFF.

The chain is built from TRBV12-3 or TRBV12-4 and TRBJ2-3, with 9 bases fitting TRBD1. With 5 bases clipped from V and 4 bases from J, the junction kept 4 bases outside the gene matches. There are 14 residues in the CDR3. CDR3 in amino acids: CASSTGGVADTQYF. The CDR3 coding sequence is TGTGCCAGCAGTACAGGGGGCGTGGCAGATACGCAGTATTTT.

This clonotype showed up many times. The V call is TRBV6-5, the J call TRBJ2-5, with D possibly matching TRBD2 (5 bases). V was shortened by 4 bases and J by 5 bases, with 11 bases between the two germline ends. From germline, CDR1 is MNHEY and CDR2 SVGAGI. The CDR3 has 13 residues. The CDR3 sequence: CASSFLSGETQYF. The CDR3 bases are TGTGCCAGCAGTTTCCTTTCGGGGGAGACCCAGTACTTC.

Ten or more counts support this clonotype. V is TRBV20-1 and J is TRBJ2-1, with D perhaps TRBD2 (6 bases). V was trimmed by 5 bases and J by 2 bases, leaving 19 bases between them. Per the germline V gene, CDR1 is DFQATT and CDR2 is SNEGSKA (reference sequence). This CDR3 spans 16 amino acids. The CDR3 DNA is TGCAGTGCTGTCCCTAATTTAGCGGTACCCTACAATGAGCAGTTCTTC. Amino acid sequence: CSAVPNLAVPYNEQFF.

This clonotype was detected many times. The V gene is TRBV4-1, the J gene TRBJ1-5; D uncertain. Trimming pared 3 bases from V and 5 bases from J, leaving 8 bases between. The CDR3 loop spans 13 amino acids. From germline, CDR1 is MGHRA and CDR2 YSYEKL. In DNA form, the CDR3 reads TGCGCCAGCAGCCATGGCGGTGATCAGCCCCAGCATTTT. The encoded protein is CASSHGGDQPQHF.

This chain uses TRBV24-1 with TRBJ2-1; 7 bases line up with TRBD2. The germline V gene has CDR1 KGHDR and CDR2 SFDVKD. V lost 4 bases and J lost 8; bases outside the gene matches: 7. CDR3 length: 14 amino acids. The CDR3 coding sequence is TGTGCCACCAGTGAGGGGGGGGATCTTTATGAGCAGTTCTTC. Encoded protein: CATSEGGDLYEQFF.

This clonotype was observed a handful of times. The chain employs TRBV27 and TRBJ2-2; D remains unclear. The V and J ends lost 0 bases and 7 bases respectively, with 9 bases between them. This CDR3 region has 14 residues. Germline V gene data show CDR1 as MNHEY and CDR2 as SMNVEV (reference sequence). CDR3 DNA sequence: TGTGCCAGCAGTTTATCGAGGAGAGGCGGGGAGCTGTTTTTT. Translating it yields CASSLSRRGGELFF.

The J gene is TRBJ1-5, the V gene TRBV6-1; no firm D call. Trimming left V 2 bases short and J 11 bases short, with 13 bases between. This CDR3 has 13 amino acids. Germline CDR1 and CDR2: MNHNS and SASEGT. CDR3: CASSESALRAQHF. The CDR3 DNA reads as TGTGCCAGCAGTGAATCGGCTCTAAGGGCCCAGCATTTT.